This TCR beta chain was captured in a study of immune evolution from preneoplasia to lung adenocarcinoma. Study observations and caveats: Clonality was highest in normal lung, lower in later-stage lesions apparently.

Regarding this clone: Its antigen is unknown.

TCRdb's copy holds only in-frame clones and misses some; the assay was immunoSEQ multiplex PCR. The table has some 10,000 clones, about four fifths seen once; the top ten hold about 10%. Sequenced: FFPE minimally invasive lung adenocarcinoma tissue. The TCR was taken from a donor at least 70 years old with lung adenocarcinoma.

CDR3 in DNA: TGTGCCAGCAGAAGGGGGACGGACCGGAACATTCAGTACTTC. Its translation: CASRRGTDRNIQYF. V is TRBV6-5 and J is TRBJ2-4; TRBD1 is a possible D gene (6 bases). Trimming left V 6 bases short and J 7 bases short, with 16 bases between. The CDR3 runs 14 residues. Per the germline V gene, CDR1 is MNHEY and CDR2 is SVGAGI.